This T cell receptor beta chain was captured by sequencing in a study of T cell responses to AZD1222 COVID-19 vaccine. Points from the study as a whole: Spike-specific TCR breadth and depth both grew after two AZD1222 doses.

Comment on this clone: The antigen is not known.

Measured with immunoSEQ multiplex PCR; TCRdb has only the in-frame clones, and not every one. Here the sample spans around 150,000 clones, less than 95% being singletons. The TCR was taken from an adult in good health. The sample in question was peripheral blood, obtained on day 0 of AZD1222 vaccination.

CDR3 DNA: TGCGCCAGCAGCTTGGGGGTGGTGAACACTGAAGCTTTCTTT. It yields the protein CASSLGVVNTEAFF. This chain uses TRBV5-1 with TRBJ1-1; D is ambiguous. The germline V gene encodes CDR1 SGHRS and CDR2 YFSETQ. V dropped 0 bases and J dropped 0 bases, with 6 bases sitting between them. The CDR3 length is 14 residues. Full variable domain (remainder filled in from reference TRBV5-1 and TRBJ1-1): KAGVTQTPRYLIKTRGQQVTLSCSPISGHRSVSWYQQTPGQGLQFLFEYFSETQRNKGNFPGRFSGRQFSNSRSEMNVSTLELGDSALYLCASSLGVVNTEAFFGQGTRLTVV.